Listed here are 5 T cell receptor beta chains from one sample, sequenced in a study of CD4+ T cells in melanoma. The protocol was immunoSEQ multiplex PCR, while the TCRdb copy is restricted to in-frame clones and leaves out a portion. The sample has around 100,000 clones; about nine tenths are singletons. The sample consisted of peripheral blood. These receptors originate from a human donor with melanoma.

This clone is a singleton in its sample. The J gene is TRBJ2-7, the V gene TRBV7-2, with 9 bases matching TRBD2. V trimming: 5 bases; J trimming: 2 bases; junction bases outside the gene matches: 7. Germline values: CDR1 SGHTA, CDR2 FQGNSA. The CDR3 totals 15 residues. The CDR3 here is CASSATSGPAYEQYF. The CDR3 nucleotides read TGTGCCAGCAGCGCAACTAGCGGGCCCGCCTACGAGCAGTACTTC. Using reference TRBV7-2 and TRBJ2-7 for the parts outside the CDR3, the full variable domain is GAGVSQSPSNKVTEKGKDVELRCDPISGHTALYWYRQSLGQGLEFLIYFQGNSAPDKSGLPSDRFSAERTGGSVSTLTIQRTQQEDSAVYLCASSATSGPAYEQYFGPGTRLTVT.

The chain joins TRBV7-2 to TRBJ2-2; D is unresolved. V lost 5 bases, J lost 4 bases, and 14 bases lay in between. The V gene's germline CDR1 is SGHTA and CDR2 FQGNSA. This CDR3 comprises 15 residues. CDR3 coding DNA: TGTGCCAGCAGCCCCCCGCGGCATCTCACCGGGGAGCTGTTTTTT. It is translated as CASSPPRHLTGELFF.

The chain joins TRBV5-1 to TRBJ2-3, with D possibly TRBD2 on 5 matching bases. Between the trimmed V and J ends, which lost 7 bases and 3 bases, there was a span of 9 bases. Germline values: CDR1 SGHRS, CDR2 YFSETQ. The CDR3 spans 12 residues. The CDR3 DNA reads TGCGCCAGCCGGACTGAGACAGATACGCAGTATTTT. Protein product: CASRTETDTQYF.

This chain uses TRBV5-3 with TRBJ1-6, with TRBD1 identical over 7 bases. TRBV5-3 is treated as an ORF (open reading frame) with a function not yet certain. The CDR3 is made up of 20 amino acids. V shed 0 bases, J shed 13 bases, and the junction held 25 bases outside the gene matches. Written as DNA, the CDR3 is TGTGCCAGAAGCTTGGCGAACAGGGGCCGGGGGCTCCTCTCTATGGGGCCCCTCCACTTT. Translation gives CARSLANRGRGLLSMGPLHF.

The V call is TRBV6-9, the J call TRBJ1-1, with D hard to call. Germline values: CDR1 MNHGY, CDR2 SVAAGI. The CDR3 has 9 residues. With 11 bases removed from V and 2 bases from J, the gap between germline ends came to 3 bases. CDR3 amino acids: CAGNTEAFF. For the CDR3, the DNA is TGTGCCGGAAACACTGAAGCTTTCTTT.